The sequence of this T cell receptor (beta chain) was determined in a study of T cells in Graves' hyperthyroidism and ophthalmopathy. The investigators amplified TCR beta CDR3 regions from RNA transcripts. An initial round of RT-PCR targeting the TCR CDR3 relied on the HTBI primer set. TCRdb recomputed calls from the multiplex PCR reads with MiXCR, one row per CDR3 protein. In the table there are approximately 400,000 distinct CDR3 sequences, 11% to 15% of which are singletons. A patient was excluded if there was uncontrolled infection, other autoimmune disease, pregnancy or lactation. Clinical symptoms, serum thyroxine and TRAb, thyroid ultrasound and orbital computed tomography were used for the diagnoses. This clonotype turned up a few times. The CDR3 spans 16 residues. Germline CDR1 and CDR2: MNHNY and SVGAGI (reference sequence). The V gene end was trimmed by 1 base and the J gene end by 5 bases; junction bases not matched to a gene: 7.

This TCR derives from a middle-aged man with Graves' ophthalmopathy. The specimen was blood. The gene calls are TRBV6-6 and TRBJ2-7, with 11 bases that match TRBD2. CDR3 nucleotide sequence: TGTGCCAGCAGTTACTTAATAGCGGGAGGGCGTGACGAGCAGTACTTC. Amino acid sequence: CASSYLIAGGRDEQYF.